This T cell receptor (beta chain) was captured in a study of cytomegalovirus exposure and HLA in healthy donors. Study-level points and caveats: The study designated around 150 TCR beta chains cytomegalovirus-associated.

Comment on this clone: The antigen is undetermined.

Donors counted as nominally healthy when sampled, yet unrecorded immune exposures were likely. 13 Jbeta primers and 60 Vbeta primers were used for the PCR. Authors' data handling: Later, 65 million to 85 million unique TCR beta chains were counted in an analysis, and some 9.9 million of them were shared. Here immunoSEQ multiplex PCR was the method, and the copy in TCRdb shows in-frame clones only, minus some. V and J calls and clone size are as listed in that table; D and trimming were resolved from the DNA. The sample consists of around 92,000 clones, roughly 82% of them appearing once. V was shortened by 3 bases and J by 4 bases, with 10 bases between the two germline ends. The CDR3 contains 13 residues. The germline gives CDR1 SGDLS, CDR2 YYNGEE.

The rearrangement links TRBV9 to TRBJ1-2; no definite D call. This clonotype was sampled from a human donor in good health. The material sequenced was PBMCs. The CDR3 loop reads CASSATGSYGYTF. In nucleotides, the CDR3 is TGTGCCAGCAGCGCCACGGGGAGCTATGGCTACACCTTC.